This T cell receptor beta chain was identified during a study of post-analysis software for immune sequencing data. Study-wide results and caveats: Compared with controls, patients showed significantly lower normalized Chao1 diversity. Patients showed TRBV5-6, TRBV5-1 and TRBV20-1 among several TRBV segments more frequent than in controls. Same-batch preparations were strongly co-clustered by F measure.

In the case of this clonotype: The antigen remains unidentified.

Germline V lookup: CDR1 SGHRS, CDR2 YFSETQ. The CDR3 spans 16 residues. The V gene end was trimmed by 1 base and the J gene end by 5 bases; junction bases not matched to a gene: 10. TCR beta libraries were prepared from cDNA with unique molecular identifiers. TCRdb redid the calling of the PCR reads with MiXCR, one entry per CDR3 protein. The table records hundreds of thousands of distinct CDR3 sequences, 59% of them present only once. The sequencing input was blood. This TCR was sampled from a girl aged 2 to 9 with multiple sclerosis. This chain uses TRBV5-1 with TRBJ1-1; 8 bases line up with TRBD1. The DNA of the CDR3 is TGCGCCAGCAGCTTGAAACAGGGGGGAGCGGGAACTGAAGCTTTCTTT. Its protein product is CASSLKQGGAGTEAFF. Supplemented by reference TRBV5-1 and TRBJ1-1, the full variable domain reads KAGVTQTPRYLIKTRGQQVTLSCSPISGHRSVSWYQQTPGQGLQFLFEYFSETQRNKGNFPGRFSGRQFSNSRSEMNVSTLELGDSALYLCASSLKQGGAGTEAFFGQGTRLTVV.